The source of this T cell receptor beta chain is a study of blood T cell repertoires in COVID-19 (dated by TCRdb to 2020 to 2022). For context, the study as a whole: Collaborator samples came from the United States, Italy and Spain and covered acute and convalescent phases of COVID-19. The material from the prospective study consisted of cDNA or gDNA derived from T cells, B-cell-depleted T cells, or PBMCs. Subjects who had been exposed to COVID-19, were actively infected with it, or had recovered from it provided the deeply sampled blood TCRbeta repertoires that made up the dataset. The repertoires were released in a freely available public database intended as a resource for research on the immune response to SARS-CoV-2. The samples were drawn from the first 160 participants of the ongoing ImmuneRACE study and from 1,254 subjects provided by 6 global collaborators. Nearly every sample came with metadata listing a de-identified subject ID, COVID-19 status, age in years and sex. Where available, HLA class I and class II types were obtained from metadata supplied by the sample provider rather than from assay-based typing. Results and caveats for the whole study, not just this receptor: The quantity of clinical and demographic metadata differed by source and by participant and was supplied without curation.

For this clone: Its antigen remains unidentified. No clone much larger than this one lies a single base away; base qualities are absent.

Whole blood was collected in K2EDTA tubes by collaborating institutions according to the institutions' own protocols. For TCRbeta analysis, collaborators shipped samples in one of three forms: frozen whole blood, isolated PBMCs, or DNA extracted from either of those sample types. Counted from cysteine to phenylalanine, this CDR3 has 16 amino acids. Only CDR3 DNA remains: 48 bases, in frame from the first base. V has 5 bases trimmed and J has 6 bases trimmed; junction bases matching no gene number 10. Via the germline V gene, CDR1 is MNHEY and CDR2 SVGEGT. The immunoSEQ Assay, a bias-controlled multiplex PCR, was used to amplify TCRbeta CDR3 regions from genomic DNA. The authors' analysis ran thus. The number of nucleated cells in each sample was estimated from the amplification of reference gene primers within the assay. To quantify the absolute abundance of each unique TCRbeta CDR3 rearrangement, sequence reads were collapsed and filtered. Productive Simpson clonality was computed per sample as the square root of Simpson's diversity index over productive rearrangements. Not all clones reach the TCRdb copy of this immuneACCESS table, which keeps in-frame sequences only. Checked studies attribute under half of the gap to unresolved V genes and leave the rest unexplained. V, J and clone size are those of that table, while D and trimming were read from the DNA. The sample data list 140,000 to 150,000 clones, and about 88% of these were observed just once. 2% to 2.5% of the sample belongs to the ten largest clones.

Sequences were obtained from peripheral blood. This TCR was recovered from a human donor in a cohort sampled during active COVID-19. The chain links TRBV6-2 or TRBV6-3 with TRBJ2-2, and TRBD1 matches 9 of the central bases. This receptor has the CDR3 CASSHIVQGAPGELFF. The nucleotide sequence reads TGTGCCAGCAGTCATATAGTACAGGGGGCGCCCGGGGAGCTGTTTTTT.